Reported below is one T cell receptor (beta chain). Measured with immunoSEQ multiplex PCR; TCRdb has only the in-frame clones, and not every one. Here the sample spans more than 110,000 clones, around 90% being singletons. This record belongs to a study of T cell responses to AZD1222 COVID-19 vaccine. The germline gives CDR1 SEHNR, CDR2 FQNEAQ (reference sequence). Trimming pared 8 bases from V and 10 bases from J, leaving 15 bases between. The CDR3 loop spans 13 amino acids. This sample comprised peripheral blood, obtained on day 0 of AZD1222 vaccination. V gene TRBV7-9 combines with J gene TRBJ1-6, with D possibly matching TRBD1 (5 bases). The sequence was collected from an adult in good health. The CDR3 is CASDGGTGSPLHF. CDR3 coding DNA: TGTGCCAGCGACGGGGGAACGGGGTCACCCCTCCACTTT.